Described below is a single T cell receptor (beta chain) sequence and its context. PCR amplification relied on 60 Vbeta primers (plus 13 Jbeta primers). The table came from immunoSEQ multiplex PCR; TCRdb's copy has only in-frame clones and leaves some out. The repertoire holds about 130,000 clones, with 76% as singletons. The data are from a study of cytomegalovirus exposure and HLA in healthy donors. The CDR3 contains 16 residues. The germline gives CDR1 MNHEY, CDR2 SMNVEV (reference sequence). V was clipped by 6 bases and J by 8 bases; unmatched bases: 9. The sequenced material came from PBMCs. The V gene is TRBV27, the J gene TRBJ2-1; 14 bases map to TRBD2. The sequence was collected from a female donor in good health and CMV-seropositive. The CDR3 here is CASSGRLAGGPDEQFF. The DNA for the CDR3 is TGTGCCAGCAGCGGGAGACTAGCGGGAGGGCCGGATGAGCAGTTCTTC.